The 27 T cell receptor beta chains below come from one sample, sequenced in a study of cytomegalovirus exposure and HLA in healthy donors. Primers: 60 Vbeta forward and 13 Jbeta reverse. Produced via immunoSEQ multiplex PCR; TCRdb's table is partial and in-frame only. This sample carries 200,000 or so clones, 75% to 80% of them seen once, and the ten largest clones take about 6%. The source material was PBMCs. All receptors derive from a woman in her thirties in good health and CMV-seropositive.

The gene calls are TRBV10-2 and TRBJ1-3; no reliable D call. The V gene lost 2 bases and the J gene lost 5 bases, with 10 bases spanning the gap. Germline V CDR1 and CDR2: WSHSY, SAAADI. This CDR3 contains 14 residues. The CDR3 loop reads CASSESSGRNTIYF. The CDR3 DNA follows: TGCGCCAGCAGTGAGAGTTCCGGGAGAAACACCATATATTTT.

This chain connects TRBV6-1 to TRBJ1-1, with D possibly being TRBD1 (5 bases). Trimming took off 6 bases at V and 6 bases at J, with 8 bases between the two ends. The CDR3 spans 11 residues. Looked up from germline, CDR1 is MNHNS and CDR2 is SASEGT. CDR3 nucleotides: TGTGCCAGCAGGCAGGGTGCTGAAGCTTTCTTT. Translated: CASRQGAEAFF.

Only a few counts were recorded for this clone. V usage is TRBV10-1 and J usage is TRBJ1-2, with TRBD1 matching over 7 bases. Germline CDR1 is WNHNN and CDR2 is SYGVQD (reference sequence). V gave up 1 base and J gave up 7 bases; unmatched junction bases: 9. The CDR3 is 15 residues long. CDR3 bases: TGCGCCAGCAGTGAGTGGGTAGGGGGCGAGACTGGCTACACCTTC. It encodes CASSEWVGGETGYTF.

The J gene is TRBJ1-1, the V gene TRBV10-3; possible D gene TRBD1, 5 bases. Germline CDR1 reads ENHRY; CDR2 reads SYGVKD. The CDR3 length is 14 residues. V was trimmed by 11 bases and J by 1 base, leaving 17 bases between them. The CDR3 sequence: CASLGGPPNTEAFF. CDR3 sequence (DNA): TGTGCCTCTCTCGGGGGACCTCCGAACACTGAAGCTTTCTTT.

The rearrangement joins TRBV10-3 to TRBJ1-3, with a weak D call TRBD1 (5 bases). Trimming pared 7 bases from V and 1 base from J, leaving 17 bases between. In germline, CDR1 is ENHRY, CDR2 SYGVKD. The CDR3 is made up of 16 amino acids. CDR3 in DNA: TGTGCCATCACCGATACGGGGGTCGGTTCTGGAAACACCATATATTTT. It yields the protein CAITDTGVGSGNTIYF.

This chain connects TRBV7-8 to TRBJ2-2; 14 nucleotides line up with TRBD2. CDR3 length equals 18 residues. Trimming took 1 base from V and 3 from J; bases not matched to a gene: 4. In germline, CDR1 is SGHVS, CDR2 FQNEAQ. CDR3 DNA sequence: TGTGCCAGCAGCTTAGTGGTGGGACTAGCGGGAGACACCGGGGAGCTGTTTTTT. It is translated as CASSLVVGLAGDTGELFF.

The gene calls are TRBV2 and TRBJ1-2; D ambiguous. The V and J ends lost 7 bases and 0 bases respectively, with 12 bases between them. CDR1 is SNHLY, CDR2 FYNNEI, per germline. The CDR3 totals 14 residues. The chain's CDR3 is CASKPWQANYGYTF. CDR3 nucleotide sequence: TGTGCCAGCAAACCATGGCAGGCTAACTATGGCTACACCTTC.

This chain uses TRBV5-1 with TRBJ2-7; TRBD1 aligns across 8 bases. With 3 bases clipped from V and 5 bases from J, the junction kept 7 bases outside the gene matches. The CDR3 consists of 14 residues. Looked up from germline, CDR1 is SGHRS and CDR2 is YFSETQ. CDR3 nucleotides: TGCGCCAGCAGCTCTCCGGGACAGGTAAACGAGCAGTACTTC. Translation gives CASSSPGQVNEQYF.

This chain links TRBV9 with TRBJ2-7; 8 bases line up with TRBD2. This CDR3 has 17 residues. V shed 4 bases and J 3 bases; nucleotides not matched to a gene: 15. CDR1 SGDLS and CDR2 YYNGEE come from the germline V gene. CDR3 nucleotides: TGTGCCAGCAGCCCCGGGGTAGCGGGAATGTTAGGCTACGAGCAGTACTTC. The encoded protein is CASSPGVAGMLGYEQYF.

The chain combines TRBV9 with TRBJ2-1; weak D call: TRBD1 (5 bases). Trimming shortened V by 0 bases and J by 5 bases, and 15 bases separated the two germline ends. This CDR3 has 16 amino acids. Germline CDR1 SGDLS, CDR2 YYNGEE. The CDR3 DNA reads as TGTGCCAGCAGCGTAGCACCCTCCAGGGCCCACAATGAGCAGTTCTTC. Amino acids: CASSVAPSRAHNEQFF. Looking up the rest from reference TRBV9 and TRBJ2-1 gives the full variable domain: DSGVTQTPKHLITATGQRVTLRCSPRSGDLSVYWYQQSLDQGLQFLIQYYNGEERAKGNILERFSAQQFPDLHSELNLSSLELGDSALYFCASSVAPSRAHNEQFFGPGTRLTVL.

This chain links TRBV5-1 with TRBJ1-1, with 10 bases identical to TRBD1. Per the germline V gene, CDR1 is SGHRS and CDR2 is YFSETQ. The CDR3 covers 15 residues. V was pared by 4 bases and J by 5 bases, with 8 bases of the junction left unmatched. CDR3 coding DNA: TGCGCCAGCAGCCCGGGACAGGGGATTCGGACTGAAGCTTTCTTT. It is translated as CASSPGQGIRTEAFF.

The chain has TRBV2 and TRBJ2-3; 8 bases are shared with TRBD2. The junction had 7 bases not matched to a gene; V was cut back by 6 bases and J by 2 bases. Germline loops: CDR1 SNHLY, CDR2 FYNNEI. This CDR3 contains 15 residues. The CDR3 here is CASRPGGAVTDTQYF. DNA of the CDR3: TGTGCCAGCAGGCCGGGGGGGGCCGTCACAGATACGCAGTATTTT.

The V and J genes are TRBV27 and TRBJ2-7; 7 positions match TRBD1. J was trimmed by 9 bases and V by 3 bases; bases with no gene match: 8. Germline values: CDR1 MNHEY, CDR2 SMNVEV (reference sequence). CDR3 length equals 13 residues. The CDR3 coding sequence is TGTGCCAGCAGTTTGGGGACAGTCAGTGCGCAGTACTTC. Amino acids: CASSLGTVSAQYF.

This clone was counted between two and nine times. The gene calls are TRBV7-6 and TRBJ2-1; 9 bases map to TRBD2. With 4 bases clipped from V and 7 bases from J, the junction kept 14 bases outside the gene matches. The CDR3 spans 17 residues. Germline-derived CDR1 and CDR2 are SGHVS and FNYEAQ. CDR3 nucleotides: TGTGCCAGCAGCTATCTTCCCCTCGCGGGGGGGCCTAATGAGCAGTTCTTC. Residues: CASSYLPLAGGPNEQFF. Supplemented by reference TRBV7-6 and TRBJ2-1, the full variable domain reads GAGVSQSPRYKVTKRGQDVALRCDPISGHVSLYWYRQALGQGPEFLTYFNYEAQQDKSGLPNDRFSAERPEGSISTLTIQRTEQRDSAMYRCASSYLPLAGGPNEQFFGPGTRLTVL.

V gene TRBV6-1 combines with J gene TRBJ1-2, with TRBD1 identical over 9 bases. This CDR3 contains 14 residues. The germline V gene has CDR1 MNHNS and CDR2 SASEGT. With 6 bases clipped from V and 5 bases from J, the junction kept 7 bases outside the gene matches. The CDR3 loop reads CASRGDRAIYGYTF. In nucleotides, the CDR3 is TGTGCCAGCAGAGGGGACAGGGCAATTTATGGCTACACCTTC.

The V call is TRBV5-1, the J call TRBJ2-1; 9 nucleotides line up with TRBD2. With 4 bases clipped from V and 12 bases from J, the junction kept 5 bases outside the gene matches. This CDR3 spans 12 amino acids. Germline-derived CDR1 and CDR2 are SGHRS and YFSETQ. DNA of the CDR3: TGCGCCAGCAGCGAACCAGCGGGGGGGCAGTTCTTC. This encodes CASSEPAGGQFF. The complete variable domain, with remaining parts taken from reference TRBV5-1 and TRBJ2-1, reads KAGVTQTPRYLIKTRGQQVTLSCSPISGHRSVSWYQQTPGQGLQFLFEYFSETQRNKGNFPGRFSGRQFSNSRSEMNVSTLELGDSALYLCASSEPAGGQFFGPGTRLTVL.

The chain carries TRBV5-6 and TRBJ1-2; a weak D match, TRBD1 (5 bases). The CDR3 sequence is 13 residues long. The ends were cut back, 4 bases at V and 5 bases at J, with 12 bases in the middle. Germline CDR1 SGHDT, CDR2 YYEEEE. As DNA, the CDR3 is TGTGCCAGCAGCGGCGGGGCGAGGTATGGCTACACCTTC. It encodes CASSGGARYGYTF.

J is TRBJ2-5 and V is TRBV19; possible D gene TRBD1, 5 bases. V lost 6 bases to trimming and J lost 3 bases, with 11 bases between them. The CDR3 runs 13 residues. Germline-derived CDR1 and CDR2 are LNHDA and SQIVND (reference sequence). CDR3 amino acids: CASRQGSKETQYF. The CDR3 DNA reads TGTGCCAGTAGGCAGGGTTCTAAAGAGACCCAGTACTTC.

This clone was seen just once. The J gene is TRBJ1-3, the V gene TRBV9, with unresolved D. Trimming pared 6 bases from V and 4 bases from J, leaving 11 bases between. CDR3 length equals 13 residues. Germline loops: CDR1 SGDLS, CDR2 YYNGEE. As DNA, the CDR3 is TGTGCCAGCAAGGAGACCGCCGGAAACACCATATATTTT. This codes for CASKETAGNTIYF. The full variable domain, in which reference TRBV9 and TRBJ1-3 provide the parts outside the CDR3, is DSGVTQTPKHLITATGQRVTLRCSPRSGDLSVYWYQQSLDQGLQFLIQYYNGEERAKGNILERFSAQQFPDLHSELNLSSLELGDSALYFCASKETAGNTIYFGEGSWLTVV.

The table lists this clone with a count of one. The J gene is TRBJ2-3, the V gene TRBV5-6; D possibly corresponds to TRBD2 (6 bases). Trimming left V 1 base short and J 4 bases short, with 10 bases between. Germline values: CDR1 SGHDT, CDR2 YYEEEE. The CDR3 contains 14 residues. The CDR3 sequence is CASSLYGRADTQYF. CDR3 nucleotides: TGTGCCAGCAGCTTGTACGGGAGAGCAGATACGCAGTATTTT.

This clone appeared a few times. The chain combines TRBV14 with TRBJ1-5; D unresolved. The CDR3 runs 13 residues. The V end was cut by 3 bases, the J end by 3 bases, with 6 bases between. The germline CDR1 and CDR2 sequences are SGHDN and FVKESK. Here the CDR3 DNA reads TGTGCCAGCAGCCATAGTAACAATCAGCCCCAGCATTTT. It encodes CASSHSNNQPQHF.

The chain combines TRBV6-6 with TRBJ1-6, with 10 bases lining up with TRBD1. The CDR3 contains 15 residues. Germline values: CDR1 MNHNY, CDR2 SVGAGI (reference sequence). V lost 10 bases to trimming and J lost 6 bases; unmatched junction nucleotides: 9. CDR3 coding DNA: TGTGCCACCTCCCGGGACAGGGGTCGTAATTCACCCCTCCACTTT. Translated, it gives CATSRDRGRNSPLHF.

The chain links TRBV15 to TRBJ2-7; 7 bases are a match to TRBD1. CDR3 length: 16 amino acids. Losses at the gene ends were 2 bases for V and 0 bases for J; bases not matched to a gene: 7. CDR1 LNHNV and CDR2 YYDKDF come from the germline V gene (reference sequence). The CDR3 nucleotides read TGTGCCACCAGCAGATGGACAGGTCCCAGCTCCTACGAGCAGTACTTC. It specifies CATSRWTGPSSYEQYF. Full variable domain (rest looked up from reference TRBV15 and TRBJ2-7): DAMVIQNPRYQVTQFGKPVTLSCSQTLNHNVMYWYQQKSSQAPKLLFHYYDKDFNNEADTPDNFQSRRPNTSFCFLDIRSPGLGDTAMYLCATSRWTGPSSYEQYFGPGTRLTVT.

The rearrangement joins TRBV10-3 to TRBJ2-7; D not certain. From germline, CDR1 is ENHRY and CDR2 SYGVKD. The germline V and J ends were trimmed by 3 bases and 4 bases, with 19 bases remaining between them. The CDR3 has 16 residues. The CDR3 sequence is CAISDSVSHTRYEQYF. The CDR3 nucleotides read TGTGCCATCAGTGACTCAGTCTCCCATACACGTTACGAGCAGTACTTC.

V and J are TRBV14 and TRBJ1-2; 9 positions match TRBD1. J was trimmed by 8 bases and V by 4 bases; bases with no gene match: 5. CDR3 size: 13 residues. Germline V gene lookup returns CDR1 SGHDN and CDR2 FVKESK. CDR3 region: CASSPRDREGYTF. The CDR3 DNA reads as TGTGCCAGCAGCCCCCGGGACAGGGAGGGCTACACCTTC. Together with reference TRBV14 and TRBJ1-2, the CDR3 gives the full variable domain: EAGVTQFPSHSVIEKGQTVTLRCDPISGHDNLYWYRRVMGKEIKFLLHFVKESKQDESGMPNNRFLAERTGGTYSTLKVQPAELEDSGVYFCASSPRDREGYTFGSGTRLTVV.

This chain connects TRBV6-6 to TRBJ2-5, with a tentative D call TRBD2 (5 bases). The CDR3 has 14 residues. The germline V gene has CDR1 MNHNY and CDR2 SVGAGI (reference sequence). Trimming shortened V by 2 bases and J by 2 bases, and 9 bases separated the two germline ends. Written as DNA, the CDR3 is TGTGCCAGCAGTTACCCCGGACTTCAAGAGACCCAGTACTTC. It yields the protein CASSYPGLQETQYF.

This clone was detected a few times. This chain connects TRBV6-5 to TRBJ2-2; 7 bases are a match to TRBD2. With 8 bases clipped from V and 8 bases from J, the junction kept 11 bases outside the gene matches. This CDR3 has 14 residues. Germline V lookup: CDR1 MNHEY, CDR2 SVGAGI. The CDR3 DNA sequence: TGTGCCAGCTTAAGCGGGATTATGAGTGGGGAGCTGTTTTTT. It is translated as CASLSGIMSGELFF.